These 13 T cell receptor beta chains were all obtained from the same sample, sequenced in a study of shared clonotypes between healthy human individuals. Some clones are missing from TCRdb's copy, which holds only in-frame ones; the method was immunoSEQ multiplex PCR. This sample carries about 1.5 million clones, 98% of them seen once, and the ten largest clones take approximately 0.44%. Sequenced sample: naive CD4+ T cells sorted from blood. Subset defined: CD45RA+ positively selected. These receptors all stem from a man aged 25-45 years in good health.

V usage is TRBV7-9 and J usage is TRBJ1-1; TRBD1 agrees at 11 bases. V shed 1 base and J 10 bases; nucleotides not matched to a gene: 2. The CDR3 runs 13 residues. The germline gives CDR1 SEHNR, CDR2 FQNEAQ (reference sequence). The chain's CDR3 is CASSLGGTGGAFF. CDR3 DNA: TGTGCCAGCAGCTTAGGAGGGACAGGGGGAGCTTTCTTT.

The chain uses TRBV5-1 and TRBJ1-2, with 7 bases aligning to TRBD1. The V gene's germline CDR1 is SGHRS and CDR2 YFSETQ. CDR3 length: 14 amino acids. V shed 0 bases and J 7 bases; nucleotides not matched to a gene: 6. The CDR3 region has the DNA TGCGCCAGCAGCTTGGCAGCCAGGGGGTTTGGCTACACCTTC. It yields the protein CASSLAARGFGYTF.

The chain recombines TRBV9 with TRBJ2-5, with D possibly matching TRBD2 (6 bases). V was trimmed by 1 base and J by 4 bases, leaving 14 bases between them. The germline V gene encodes CDR1 SGDLS and CDR2 YYNGEE. The CDR3 sequence is 15 residues long. CDR3 sequence: CASSVTPQGGETQYF. CDR3 nucleotide sequence: TGTGCCAGCAGCGTAACTCCTCAGGGAGGAGAGACCCAGTACTTC.

Concerning this clone itself: In the same sample, other DNA sequences code for this CDR3. The CDR3: CASSWDRAYEQYF. As DNA, the CDR3 is TGTGCCAGCAGCTGGGACAGGGCCTACGAGCAGTACTTC. This chain uses TRBV5-4 with TRBJ2-7, with 9 bases that match TRBD1. The CDR3 has 13 residues. Looked up from germline, CDR1 is SGHNT and CDR2 is YYREEE (reference sequence). V shed 3 bases, J shed 2 bases, and the junction held 0 bases outside the gene matches. The whole variable domain, remainder taken from reference TRBV5-4 and TRBJ2-7, is ETGVTQSPTHLIKTRGQQVTLRCSSQSGHNTVSWYQQALGQGPQFIFQYYREEENGRGNFPPRFSGLQFPNYSSELNVNALELDDSALYLCASSWDRAYEQYFGPGTRLTVT.

The rearrangement uses TRBV7-9 and TRBJ2-7; 7 bases fit TRBD1. Germline loops: CDR1 SEHNR, CDR2 FQNEAQ (reference sequence). The V segment lost 5 bases and the J segment 1 base; nucleotides outside the gene matches: 2. The CDR3 contains 13 residues. CDR3 sequence: CASSTGQSYEQYF. The DNA of the CDR3 is TGTGCCAGCAGCACGGGACAGTCCTACGAGCAGTACTTC.

V and J are TRBV9 and TRBJ2-3; no definite D call. The CDR3 spans 14 residues. Trimming removed 2 bases at V and 4 bases at J, with 11 bases between. Germline CDR1 is SGDLS and CDR2 is YYNGEE. The CDR3 protein is CASSVSPQSDTQYF. Written as DNA, the CDR3 is TGTGCCAGCAGCGTGTCCCCGCAGTCAGATACGCAGTATTTT.

The chain has TRBV6-4 and TRBJ2-3, with 11 bases fitting TRBD2. From germline, CDR1 is MRHNA and CDR2 SNTAGT. J lost 5 bases, V lost 6 bases, and 4 bases had no gene match. CDR3 length: 14 residues. The CDR3 here is CASRETSGKDTQYF. For the CDR3, the DNA is TGTGCCAGCAGAGAGACTAGCGGGAAAGATACGCAGTATTTT.

As regards this clone: At the DNA level, this CDR3 is encoded by other sequences in the same sample as well. CDR3 in amino acids: CASSSQGSSYEQYF. For the CDR3, the DNA is TGCGCCAGCAGTTCACAGGGATCCTCCTACGAGCAGTACTTC. The genes are TRBV5-1 and TRBJ2-7, with a tentative D call TRBD1 (6 bases). Germline assignment: CDR1 SGHRS and CDR2 YFSETQ. V was clipped by 5 bases and J by 0 bases, with 12 bases between them. The CDR3 is made up of 14 amino acids.

This chain uses TRBV10-2 with TRBJ2-6; 9 bases are shared with TRBD1. The V segment lost 8 bases and the J segment 0 bases; nucleotides outside the gene matches: 5. This CDR3 spans 16 amino acids. The germline CDR1 and CDR2 sequences are WSHSY and SAAADI. The CDR3 reads CASGDRASSGANVLTF. CDR3 nucleotide sequence: TGCGCCAGCGGGGACAGGGCCAGCTCTGGGGCCAACGTCCTGACTTTC.

The chain combines TRBV19 with TRBJ2-7, with 8 bases identical to TRBD1. The V segment lost 6 bases and the J segment 0 bases; nucleotides outside the gene matches: 7. Germline V lookup: CDR1 LNHDA, CDR2 SQIVND (reference sequence). This CDR3 region has 15 residues. CDR3 sequence reads: CASSGGDRSSYEQYF. The CDR3 nucleotides are TGTGCCAGTAGCGGTGGGGACAGGAGCTCCTACGAGCAGTACTTC.

The chain recombines TRBV29-1 with TRBJ2-5; D unclear. The ends were cut back, 5 bases at V and 2 bases at J, with 9 bases in the middle. Per the germline V gene, CDR1 is SQVTM and CDR2 is ANQGSEA. The length of the CDR3 is 12 residues. The CDR3 loop is CSVFVLQETQYF. The CDR3 region has the DNA TGCAGCGTTTTCGTCTTGCAAGAGACCCAGTACTTC.

The rearrangement uses TRBV9 and TRBJ2-5; a weak D match, TRBD2 (5 bases). V shed 4 bases and J shed 2 bases, with 9 bases lying between them. Germline V CDR1 and CDR2: SGDLS, YYNGEE. There are 13 residues in the CDR3. CDR3 DNA sequence: TGTGCCAGCAGCTTAGCGTCACAAGAGACCCAGTACTTC. This translates into CASSLASQETQYF.

The V gene is TRBV6-1, the J gene TRBJ1-1; D may be TRBD1 (6 bases). CDR1 and CDR2 from the germline V gene are MNHNS and SASEGT. Trimming removed 4 bases from V and 8 bases from J, with 17 bases in between. The CDR3 has 14 amino acids. This CDR3 is CASSGVTGTSEAFF. The CDR3 region has the DNA TGTGCCAGCAGTGGCGTAACCGGGACATCCGAAGCTTTCTTT.